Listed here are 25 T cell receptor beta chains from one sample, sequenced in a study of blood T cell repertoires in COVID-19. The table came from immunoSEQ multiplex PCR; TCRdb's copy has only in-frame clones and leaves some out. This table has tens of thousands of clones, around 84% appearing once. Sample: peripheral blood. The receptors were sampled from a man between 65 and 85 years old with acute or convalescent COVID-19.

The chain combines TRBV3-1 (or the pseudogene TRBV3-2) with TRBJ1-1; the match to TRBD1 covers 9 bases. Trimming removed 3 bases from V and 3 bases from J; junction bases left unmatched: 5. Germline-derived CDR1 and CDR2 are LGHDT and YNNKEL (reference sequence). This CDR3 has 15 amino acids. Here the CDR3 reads CASSQGGQGYTEAFF. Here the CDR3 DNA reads TGTGCCAGCAGCCAGGGGGGACAGGGCTACACTGAAGCTTTCTTT.

The CDR3 protein is CASSLTSGGETQYF. CDR3 sequence (DNA): TGTGCCAGCAGCCTGACTAGCGGGGGCGAGACCCAGTACTTC. The chain couples TRBV3-1 (or the pseudogene TRBV3-2) to TRBJ2-5, with 12 positions matching TRBD2. Germline V gene data show CDR1 as LGHDT and CDR2 as YNNKEL (reference sequence). The CDR3 loop spans 14 amino acids. After removal of 4 bases from V and 5 bases from J, the junction contained 2 bases not matched to a gene.

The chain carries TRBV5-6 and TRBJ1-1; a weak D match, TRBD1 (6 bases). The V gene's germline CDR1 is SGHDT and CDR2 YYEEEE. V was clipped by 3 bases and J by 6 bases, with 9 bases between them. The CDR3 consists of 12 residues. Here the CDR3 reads CASSWEGAEAFF. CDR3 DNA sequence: TGTGCCAGCAGCTGGGAGGGGGCTGAAGCTTTCTTT.

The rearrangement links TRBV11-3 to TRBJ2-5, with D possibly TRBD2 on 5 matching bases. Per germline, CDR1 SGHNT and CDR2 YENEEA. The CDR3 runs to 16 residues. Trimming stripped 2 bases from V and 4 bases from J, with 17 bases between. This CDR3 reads CASSLFSGRNGETQYF. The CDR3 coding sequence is TGTGCCAGCAGCTTATTTTCTGGGAGAAACGGAGAGACCCAGTACTTC.

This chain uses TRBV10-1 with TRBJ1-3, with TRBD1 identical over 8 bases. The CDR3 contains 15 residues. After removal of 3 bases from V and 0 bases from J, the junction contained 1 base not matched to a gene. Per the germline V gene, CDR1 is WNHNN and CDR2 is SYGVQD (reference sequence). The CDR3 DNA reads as TGCGCCAGCAGTGATACAGGGGGCTCTGGAAACACCATATATTTT. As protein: CASSDTGGSGNTIYF.

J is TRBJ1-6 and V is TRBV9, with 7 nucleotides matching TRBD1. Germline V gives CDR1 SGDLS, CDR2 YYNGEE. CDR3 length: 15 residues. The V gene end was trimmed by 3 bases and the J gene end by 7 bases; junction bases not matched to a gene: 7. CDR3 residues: CASSGQGVVNSPLHF. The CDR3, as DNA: TGTGCCAGCAGCGGACAGGGCGTAGTGAATTCACCCCTCCACTTT. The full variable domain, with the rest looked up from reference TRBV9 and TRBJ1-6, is DSGVTQTPKHLITATGQRVTLRCSPRSGDLSVYWYQQSLDQGLQFLIQYYNGEERAKGNILERFSAQQFPDLHSELNLSSLELGDSALYFCASSGQGVVNSPLHFGNGTRLTVT.

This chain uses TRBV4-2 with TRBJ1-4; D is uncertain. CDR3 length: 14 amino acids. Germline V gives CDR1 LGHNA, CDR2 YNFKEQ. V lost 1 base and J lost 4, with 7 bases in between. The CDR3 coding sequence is TGTGCCAGCAGCCAAGTCCTCAGTAATGAAAAACTGTTTTTT. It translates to CASSQVLSNEKLFF.

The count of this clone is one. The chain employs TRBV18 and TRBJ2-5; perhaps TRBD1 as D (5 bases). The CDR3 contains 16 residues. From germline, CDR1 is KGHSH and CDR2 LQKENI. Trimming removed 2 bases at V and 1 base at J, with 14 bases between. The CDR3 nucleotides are TGTGCCAGCTCACCAAGCAGACAGCCGTTCCAAGAGACCCAGTACTTC. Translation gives CASSPSRQPFQETQYF.

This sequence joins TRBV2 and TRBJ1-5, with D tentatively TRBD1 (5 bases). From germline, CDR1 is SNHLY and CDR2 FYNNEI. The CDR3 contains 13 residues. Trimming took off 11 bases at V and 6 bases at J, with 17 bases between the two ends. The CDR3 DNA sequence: TGTGCCTCGGGGGGAGGGGCCAGTCAGCCCCAGCATTTT. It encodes CASGGGASQPQHF. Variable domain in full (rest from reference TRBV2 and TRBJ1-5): EPEVTQTPSHQVTQMGQEVILRCVPISNHLYFYWYRQILGQKVEFLVSFYNNEISEKSEIFDDQFSVERPDGSNFTLKIRSTKLEDSAMYFCASGGGASQPQHFGDGTRLSIL.

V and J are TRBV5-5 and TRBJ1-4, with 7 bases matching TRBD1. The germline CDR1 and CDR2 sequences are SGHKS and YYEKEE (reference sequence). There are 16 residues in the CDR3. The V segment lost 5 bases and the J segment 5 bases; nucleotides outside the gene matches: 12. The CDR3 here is CASRHATGQLNEKLFF. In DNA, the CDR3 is TGTGCCAGCAGACATGCTACGGGACAGCTAAATGAAAAACTGTTTTTT.

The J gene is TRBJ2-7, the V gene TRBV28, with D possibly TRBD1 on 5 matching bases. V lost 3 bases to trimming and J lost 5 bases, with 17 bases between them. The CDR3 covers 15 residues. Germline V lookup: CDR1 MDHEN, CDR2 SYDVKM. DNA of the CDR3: TGTGCCAGCAGTTTGGGCGTAGTAAGGGGTGACGAGCAGTACTTC. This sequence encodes CASSLGVVRGDEQYF.

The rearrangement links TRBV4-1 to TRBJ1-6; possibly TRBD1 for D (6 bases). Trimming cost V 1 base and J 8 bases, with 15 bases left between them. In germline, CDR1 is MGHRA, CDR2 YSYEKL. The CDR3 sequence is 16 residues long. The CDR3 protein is CASSQASWGRYSPLHF. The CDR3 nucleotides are TGCGCCAGCAGCCAAGCCTCTTGGGGGCGCTATTCACCCCTCCACTTT.

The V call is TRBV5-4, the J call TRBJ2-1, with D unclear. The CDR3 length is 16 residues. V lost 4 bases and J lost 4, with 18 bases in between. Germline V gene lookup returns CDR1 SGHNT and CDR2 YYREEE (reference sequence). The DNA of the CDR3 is TGTGCCAGCAGCGCTCGCCGGTTACCGGGTTACAATGAGCAGTTCTTC. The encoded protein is CASSARRLPGYNEQFF.

The CDR3 DNA reads as TGTGCCTGGAGCGCGACTGAGGTTAATGAAAAACTGTTTTTT. Residues: CAWSATEVNEKLFF. The chain recombines TRBV30 with TRBJ1-4; D uncertain. This CDR3 comprises 14 residues. Germline V lookup: CDR1 GTSNPN, CDR2 SVGIG (reference sequence). V was pared by 3 bases and J by 4 bases, with 12 bases between.

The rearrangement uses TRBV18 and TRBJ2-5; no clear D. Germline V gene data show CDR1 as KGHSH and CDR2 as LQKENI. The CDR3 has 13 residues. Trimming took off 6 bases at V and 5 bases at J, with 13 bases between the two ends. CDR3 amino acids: CASSRDSGETQYF. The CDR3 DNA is TGTGCCAGCTCTCGTGATAGTGGTGAGACCCAGTACTTC.

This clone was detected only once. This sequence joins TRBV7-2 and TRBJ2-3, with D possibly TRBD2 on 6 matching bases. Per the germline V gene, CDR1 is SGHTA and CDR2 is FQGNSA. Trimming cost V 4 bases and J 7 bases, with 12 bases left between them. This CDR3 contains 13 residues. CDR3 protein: CASSSGVLNTQYF. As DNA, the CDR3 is TGTGCCAGCAGCTCGGGGGTGCTTAATACGCAGTATTTT.

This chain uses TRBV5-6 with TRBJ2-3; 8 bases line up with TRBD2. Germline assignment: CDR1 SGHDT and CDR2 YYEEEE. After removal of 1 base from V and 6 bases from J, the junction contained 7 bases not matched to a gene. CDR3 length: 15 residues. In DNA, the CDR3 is TGTGCCAGCAGCTTGCGGCGGGGGGACCGGGATACGCAGTATTTT. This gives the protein CASSLRRGDRDTQYF.

For the CDR3, the DNA is TGTGCCACCAGCAGAGAAGCGCAGGCGGGGCAGCCCCAGCATTTT. Residues: CATSREAQAGQPQHF. This rearrangement joins TRBV15 to TRBJ1-5; D not certain. V gave up 0 bases and J gave up 7 bases, with 13 bases separating them. The CDR3 consists of 15 residues. Germline values: CDR1 LNHNV, CDR2 YYDKDF (reference sequence).

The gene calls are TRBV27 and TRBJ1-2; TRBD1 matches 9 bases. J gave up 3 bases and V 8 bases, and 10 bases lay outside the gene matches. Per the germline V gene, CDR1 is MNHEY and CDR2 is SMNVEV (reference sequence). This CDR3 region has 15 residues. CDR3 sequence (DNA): TGTGCCAGCGGGGACAGGGATTTAGCCGACTATGGCTACACCTTC. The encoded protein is CASGDRDLADYGYTF.

CDR3 sequence: CASSRDEELNEKLFF. Here the CDR3 DNA reads TGCGCCAGCAGCCGCGATGAAGAGCTTAATGAAAAACTGTTTTTT. The gene calls are TRBV5-1 and TRBJ1-4; D gene ambiguous. The germline V and J ends were trimmed by 4 bases and 4 bases, with 14 bases remaining between them. Germline-derived CDR1 and CDR2 are SGHRS and YFSETQ. The CDR3 is made up of 15 amino acids.

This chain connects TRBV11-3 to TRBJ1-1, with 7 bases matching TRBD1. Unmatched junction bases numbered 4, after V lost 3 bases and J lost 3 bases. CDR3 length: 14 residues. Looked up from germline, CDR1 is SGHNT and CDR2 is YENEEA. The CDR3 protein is CASSLGTGDTEAFF. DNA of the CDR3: TGTGCCAGCAGCTTGGGCACAGGGGACACTGAAGCTTTCTTT.

The CDR3 region is CASSPRGGYTEAFF. The CDR3, as DNA: TGTGCCAGCAGCCCCAGGGGCGGGTACACTGAAGCTTTCTTT. The chain combines TRBV3-1 (or the pseudogene TRBV3-2) with TRBJ1-1; a possible D gene is TRBD1 (6 bases). The CDR3 contains 14 residues. The V and J ends lost 4 bases and 3 bases respectively, with 12 bases between them. CDR1 LGHDT and CDR2 YNNKEL come from the germline V gene (reference sequence).

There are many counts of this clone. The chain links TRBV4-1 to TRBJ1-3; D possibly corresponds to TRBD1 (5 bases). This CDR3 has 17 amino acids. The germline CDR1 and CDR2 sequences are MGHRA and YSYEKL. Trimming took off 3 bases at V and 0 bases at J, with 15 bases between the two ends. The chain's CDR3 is CASSQGWGERSGNTIYF. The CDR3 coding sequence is TGCGCCAGCAGCCAGGGTTGGGGGGAACGCTCTGGAAACACCATATATTTT.

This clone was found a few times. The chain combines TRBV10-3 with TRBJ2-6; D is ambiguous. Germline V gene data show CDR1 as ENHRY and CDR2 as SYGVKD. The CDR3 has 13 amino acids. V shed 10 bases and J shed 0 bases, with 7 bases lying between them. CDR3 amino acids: CATAGSGANVLTF. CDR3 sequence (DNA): TGTGCCACCGCCGGCTCTGGGGCCAACGTCCTGACTTTC.

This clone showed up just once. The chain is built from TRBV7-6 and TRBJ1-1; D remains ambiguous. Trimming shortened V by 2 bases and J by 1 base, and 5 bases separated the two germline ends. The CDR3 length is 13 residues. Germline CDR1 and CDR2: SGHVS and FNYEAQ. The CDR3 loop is CASSLSGNTEAFF. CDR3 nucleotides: TGTGCCAGCAGCTTATCAGGGAACACTGAAGCTTTCTTT.